The 8 T cell receptor beta chains below all came from one sample that was sequenced in a study of neurological immune-mediated disorders. The time point here: technical triplicate 3. One entry per CDR3 protein, called by TCRdb with MiXCR from the 5' RACE reads. Among 45,000 or so distinct CDR3 sequences listed, approximately 21% were seen once. The sequencing sample was made of PBMCs. The receptors derive from a man aged 55-75 years with HTLV-1-associated myelopathy (HAM/TSP).

This clonotype was counted ten times or more. The chain uses TRBV5-1 and TRBJ1-1; D may be TRBD1 (5 bases). CDR1 and CDR2 from the germline V gene are SGHRS and YFSETQ. V shed 0 bases and J shed 1 base, with 10 bases lying between them. The CDR3 extends over 15 amino acids. This CDR3 is CASSLEGDGNTEAFF. The CDR3 coding sequence is TGCGCCAGCAGCTTGGAAGGGGATGGGAACACTGAAGCTTTCTTT.

In its sample, this clonotype was seen many times. The chain links TRBV5-1 to TRBJ2-1; perhaps D is TRBD1 or TRBD2 (5 bases each). V was clipped by 2 bases and J by 8 bases, with 17 bases between them. From germline, CDR1 is SGHRS and CDR2 YFSETQ. The CDR3 sequence is 15 residues long. Written as DNA, the CDR3 is TGCGCCAGCAGCTTTTCGGGGCAACAAATCGATGAGCAGTTCTTC. It encodes CASSFSGQQIDEQFF.

This clonotype was seen many times. V usage is TRBV20-1 and J usage is TRBJ1-1, with TRBD1 identical over 7 bases. CDR3 length equals 19 residues. Trimming took 2 bases from V and 0 from J; bases not matched to a gene: 18. The V gene's germline CDR1 is DFQATT and CDR2 SNEGSKA (reference sequence). CDR3 amino acids: CSARPIYDREGDMNTEAFF. The CDR3 region has the DNA TGCAGTGCTAGACCAATTTATGACAGGGAAGGGGACATGAACACTGAAGCTTTCTTT.

The chain carries TRBV19 and TRBJ1-4; 9 bases fit TRBD1. The germline V gene encodes CDR1 LNHDA and CDR2 SQIVND (reference sequence). V lost 6 bases to trimming and J lost 8 bases; unmatched junction nucleotides: 10. The CDR3 extends over 15 amino acids. The CDR3 spells CASRWNYRGHEKLFF. The CDR3 nucleotides are TGTGCCAGTAGATGGAACTACAGGGGGCACGAAAAACTGTTTTTT.

In this sample, this clonotype turned up many times. The genes are TRBV7-2 and TRBJ2-7; 8 positions match TRBD1. The germline V gene has CDR1 SGHTA and CDR2 FQGNSA. The CDR3 contains 14 residues. The V gene end was trimmed by 5 bases and the J gene end by 5 bases; junction bases not matched to a gene: 8. CDR3 loop: CASSPRQGFDEQYF. CDR3 nucleotides: TGTGCCAGCAGCCCGCGACAGGGGTTCGACGAGCAGTACTTC.

This clonotype came up once. The chain recombines TRBV7-9 with TRBJ2-5, with a tentative D call TRBD1 (5 bases). In germline, CDR1 is SEHNR, CDR2 FQNEAQ (reference sequence). The CDR3 extends over 13 amino acids. V was clipped by 4 bases and J by 2 bases, with 8 bases between them. The CDR3 bases are TGTGCCAGCAGCTCCCAGGGACAAGAGACCCAGTACTTC. As protein: CASSSQGQETQYF.

In this sample, this clonotype turned up many times. This sequence joins TRBV7-9 and TRBJ2-3; 9 bases are shared with TRBD2. Germline assignment: CDR1 SEHNR and CDR2 FQNEAQ (reference sequence). The CDR3 is 13 residues long. CDR3 DNA: TGTGGGGGAGCTAGCGGGGCCATAGATACGCAGTATTTT. Its translation is CGGASGAIDTQYF.

This chain connects TRBV5-1 to TRBJ2-7; D remains ambiguous. V lost 5 bases, J lost 0 bases, and 12 bases lay in between. The CDR3 has 14 amino acids. Germline V CDR1 and CDR2: SGHRS, YFSETQ. Here the CDR3 reads CASRVGVSSYEQYF. CDR3 coding DNA: TGCGCCAGCAGGGTTGGCGTGTCCTCCTACGAGCAGTACTTC.